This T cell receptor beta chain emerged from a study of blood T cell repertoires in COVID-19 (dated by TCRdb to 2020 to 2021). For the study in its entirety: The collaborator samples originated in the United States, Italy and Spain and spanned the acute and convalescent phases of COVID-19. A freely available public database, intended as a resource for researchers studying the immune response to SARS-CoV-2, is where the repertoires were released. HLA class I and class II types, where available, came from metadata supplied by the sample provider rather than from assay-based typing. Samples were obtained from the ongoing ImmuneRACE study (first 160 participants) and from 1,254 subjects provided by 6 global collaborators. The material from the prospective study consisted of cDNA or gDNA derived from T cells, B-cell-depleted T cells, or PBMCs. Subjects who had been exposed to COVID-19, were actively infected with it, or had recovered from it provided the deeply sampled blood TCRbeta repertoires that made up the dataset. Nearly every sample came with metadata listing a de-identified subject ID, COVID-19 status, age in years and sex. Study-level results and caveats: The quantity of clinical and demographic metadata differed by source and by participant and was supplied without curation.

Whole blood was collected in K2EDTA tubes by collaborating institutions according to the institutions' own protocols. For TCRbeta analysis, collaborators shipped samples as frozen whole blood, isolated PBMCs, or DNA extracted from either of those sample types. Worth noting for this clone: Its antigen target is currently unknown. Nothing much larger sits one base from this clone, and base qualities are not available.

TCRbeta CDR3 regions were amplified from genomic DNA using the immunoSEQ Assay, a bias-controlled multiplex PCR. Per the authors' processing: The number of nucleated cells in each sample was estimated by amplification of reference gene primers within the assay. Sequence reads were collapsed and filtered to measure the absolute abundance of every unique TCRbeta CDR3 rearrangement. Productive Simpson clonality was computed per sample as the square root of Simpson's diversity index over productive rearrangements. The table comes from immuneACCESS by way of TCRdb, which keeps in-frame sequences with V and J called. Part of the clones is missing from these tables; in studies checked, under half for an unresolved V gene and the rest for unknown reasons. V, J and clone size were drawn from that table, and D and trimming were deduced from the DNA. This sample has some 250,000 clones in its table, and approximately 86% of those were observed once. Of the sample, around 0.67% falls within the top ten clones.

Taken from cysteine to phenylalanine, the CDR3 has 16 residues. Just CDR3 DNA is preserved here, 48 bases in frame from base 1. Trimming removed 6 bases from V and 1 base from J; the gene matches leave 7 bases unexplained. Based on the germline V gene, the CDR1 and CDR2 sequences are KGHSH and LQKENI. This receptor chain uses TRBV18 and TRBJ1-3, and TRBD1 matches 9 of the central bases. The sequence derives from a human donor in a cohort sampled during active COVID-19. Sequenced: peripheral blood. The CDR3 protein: CASSYGTGQSGNTIYF. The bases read TGTGCCAGCTCCTATGGGACAGGGCAATCTGGAAACACCATATATTTT.